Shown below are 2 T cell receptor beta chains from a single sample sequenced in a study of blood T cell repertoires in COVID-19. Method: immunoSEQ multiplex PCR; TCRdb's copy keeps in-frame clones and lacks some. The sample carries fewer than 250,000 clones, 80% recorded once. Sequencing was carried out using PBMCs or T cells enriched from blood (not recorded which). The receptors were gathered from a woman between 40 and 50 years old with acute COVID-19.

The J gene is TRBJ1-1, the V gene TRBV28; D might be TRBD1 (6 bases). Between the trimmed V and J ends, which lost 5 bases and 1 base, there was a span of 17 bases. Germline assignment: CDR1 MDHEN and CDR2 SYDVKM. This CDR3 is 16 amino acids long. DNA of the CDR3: TGTGCCAGCAGTCTAGTACAGGGTCTCGGGAACACTGAAGCTTTCTTT. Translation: CASSLVQGLGNTEAFF.

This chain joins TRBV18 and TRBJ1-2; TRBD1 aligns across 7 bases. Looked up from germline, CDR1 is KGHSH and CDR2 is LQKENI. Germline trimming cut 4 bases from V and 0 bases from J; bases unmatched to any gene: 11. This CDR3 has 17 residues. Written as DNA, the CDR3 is TGTGCCAGCTCACTTGGGACAGCGGACTCCTCTAACTATGGCTACACCTTC. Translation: CASSLGTADSSNYGYTF.